This T cell receptor beta chain was captured in a study of T-cell memory formation after mild COVID-19. Study overall: TCR clusters were largely donor specific.

On this clonotype itself: Its antigen is undetermined.

The CDR3 is 17 amino acids. Unmatched junction bases numbered 15, after V lost 6 bases and J lost 3 bases. CDR1 and CDR2 (germline): DFQATT, SNEGSKA (reference sequence). Overall study results and limits: Balance between CD4 and CD8 was seen in clones contracting day 15 to 85, and a CD4+ lean was seen in later expanders. Of the contracting clones, CD4+ ones lay mainly in CM and EM, and CD8+ ones in EMRA.

TCRdb re-called the 5' RACE reads with MiXCR, one entry per CDR3 protein. The sample has about 470,000 distinct CDR3 sequences; roughly 23% are singletons. The material sequenced was PBMCs or a T cell subset sorted from them (not recorded which). The receptor was derived from an adult woman who had mild COVID-19 (a few samples of this study predate the infection). Cell type and time point are not known. The chain recombines TRBV20-1 with TRBJ1-5; 9 nucleotides align to TRBD1. The CDR3, as DNA: TGCAGTGCCAAGTACGCCCGGGACAGGGAAATCAATCAGCCCCAGCATTTT. This codes for CSAKYARDREINQPQHF.